This TCR beta chain is from a study of patients and donors after allogeneic stem cell transplantation. The V gene end was trimmed by 5 bases and the J gene end by 4 bases; junction bases not matched to a gene: 7. Germline lookup yields CDR1 DFQATT and CDR2 SNEGSKA (reference sequence). CDR3 size: 13 residues. The sample holds a few counts of this clonotype. TCRdb re-analysed the RT-PCR reads in MiXCR, keeping a single row per CDR3 protein. The data contain roughly 940,000 distinct CDR3 sequences, about 20% of them singletons. Sequencing was done on a sample of blood, either unsorted or a sorted T cell fraction (not recorded which). V and J are TRBV20-1 and TRBJ2-5; 7 nucleotides align to TRBD1. The sequence was collected from a human donor who was either an allogeneic HSCT recipient or a stem cell or donor lymphocyte infusion donor (not recorded which). It is not recorded whose cells these are; they may come from a transplant donor. The CDR3 spells CSARQGSLETQYF. Here the CDR3 DNA reads TGCAGTGCTCGACAGGGTAGCTTAGAGACCCAGTACTTC.